These 32 T cell receptor beta chains came from one sample sequenced in a study of T cells in Graves' hyperthyroidism and ophthalmopathy. The TCR beta CDR3 regions underwent amplification using RNA transcripts as the source. RT-PCR in the first round (using the HTBI primer set) targeted the TCR CDR3. One entry per CDR3 protein, called by TCRdb with MiXCR from the multiplex PCR reads. The data show about half a million distinct CDR3 sequences, with roughly 15% seen just once and 29% held by the top ten. Sequenced: blood. These receptors originate from a woman aged 30 to 39 with Graves' ophthalmopathy.

This clonotype was seen at least ten times. V is TRBV11-2 and J is TRBJ2-3; no clear D gene. Germline V lookup: CDR1 SGHAT, CDR2 FQNNGV. V gave up 1 base and J gave up 10 bases, with 15 bases separating them. CDR3 length: 14 amino acids. Written as DNA, the CDR3 is TGTGCCAGCAGCTTAGTCGAGGAGAGGATGGCGCAGTATTTT. This translates into CASSLVEERMAQYF.

This clonotype was seen only a few times. The chain has TRBV6-5 and TRBJ1-4; no clear D. This CDR3 has 15 amino acids. V gave up 2 bases and J gave up 6 bases, with 13 bases separating them. Germline lookup yields CDR1 MNHEY and CDR2 SVGAGI. The CDR3 nucleotides read TGTGCCAGCAGTTACGTCCTCGGGGTTGATGAAAAACTGTTTTTT. Its protein product is CASSYVLGVDEKLFF.

The chain has TRBV4-2 and TRBJ2-2, with 10 bases matching TRBD1. J lost 4 bases, V lost 1 base, and 9 bases had no gene match. Germline CDR1 reads LGHNA; CDR2 reads YNFKEQ. The CDR3 extends over 18 amino acids. The CDR3 sequence is CASSQVSIRTGGTGELFF. CDR3 DNA sequence: TGTGCCAGCAGCCAAGTCTCGATCAGGACAGGGGGCACCGGGGAGCTGTTTTTT.

The chain is built from TRBV19 and TRBJ2-1, with unresolved D. The germline V gene has CDR1 LNHDA and CDR2 SQIVND (reference sequence). Trimming cost V 4 bases and J 3 bases, with 4 bases left between them. The CDR3 consists of 12 residues. The CDR3 reads CASSKGYNEQFF. The DNA for the CDR3 is TGTGCCAGTAGTAAAGGCTACAATGAGCAGTTCTTC.

The chain recombines TRBV12-3 or TRBV12-4 with TRBJ2-2, with 8 positions matching TRBD2. The CDR3 is made up of 13 amino acids. V was pared by 5 bases and J by 9 bases, with 5 bases of the junction left unmatched. The CDR3 DNA reads as TGTGCCAGCAGTCAGCGGGAGCTCTGGGAGCTGTTTTTT. It specifies CASSQRELWELFF.

Comment on this clonotype: This may come from a read error, since a much larger clone is one base off. The chain links TRBV2 to TRBJ1-2; no reliable D call. Per the germline V gene, CDR1 is SNHLY and CDR2 is FYNNEI. The V and J ends lost 2 bases and 2 bases respectively, with 6 bases between them. The CDR3 runs 13 residues. This chain's CDR3 is CASSEKGNYGYTF. DNA for the CDR3: TGTGCCAGCAGTGAAAAGGGAAACTATGGCTACACCTTC.

The rearrangement links TRBV20-1 to TRBJ2-7; D is perhaps TRBD2 (5 bases). Trimming removed 4 bases from V and 3 bases from J, with 10 bases in between. The CDR3 covers 12 residues. In germline, CDR1 is DFQATT, CDR2 SNEGSKA (reference sequence). CDR3 sequence reads: CSANLGSYEQYF. In DNA, the CDR3 is TGCAGTGCTAACCTGGGGAGCTACGAGCAGTACTTC.

This clonotype was seen more than once but under ten times. The chain carries TRBV12-3 or TRBV12-4 and TRBJ1-1; D is uncertain. The V and J ends lost 8 bases and 1 base respectively, with 14 bases between them. This CDR3 comprises 14 residues. The CDR3, as DNA: TGTGCCAGCCGCTACCGCCCCGGGAACACTGAAGCTTTCTTT. Its protein product is CASRYRPGNTEAFF.

The rearrangement uses TRBV5-5 and TRBJ1-5; a weak D match, TRBD1 (6 bases). Germline CDR1 reads SGHKS; CDR2 reads YYEKEE (reference sequence). V lost 0 bases and J lost 13, with 14 bases in between. The CDR3 totals 13 residues. CDR3 bases: TGTGCCAGCAGCTTGGACAGGGCCACTTCTCAGCATTTT. This translates into CASSLDRATSQHF. Full variable domain (outside the CDR3, taken from reference TRBV5-5 and TRBJ1-5): DAGVTQSPTHLIKTRGQQVTLRCSPISGHKSVSWYQQVLGQGPQFIFQYYEKEERGRGNFPDRFSARQFPNYSSELNVNALLLGDSALYLCASSLDRATSQHFGDGTRLSIL.

This clonotype has more than one count but fewer than ten. This chain uses TRBV4-1 with TRBJ2-7; 12 bases map to TRBD1. The V and J ends lost 3 bases and 6 bases, in that order; junction bases with no gene match: 9. The CDR3 covers 16 residues. Germline V gene sequence: CDR1 MGHRA, CDR2 YSYEKL. The CDR3 bases are TGCGCCAGCAGCCAGGGATCGGGACAGGGGGCGCGCGAGCAGTACTTC. Protein product: CASSQGSGQGAREQYF.

The chain joins TRBV29-1 to TRBJ1-2; D uncertain. The CDR3 totals 15 residues. Germline CDR1 is SQVTM and CDR2 is ANQGSEA. Trimming stripped 7 bases from V and 3 bases from J, with 21 bases between. The CDR3 is CSALSTVEGYYGYTF. CDR3 coding DNA: TGCAGCGCTCTTTCCACGGTGGAGGGCTACTATGGCTACACCTTC.

The V gene is TRBV9, the J gene TRBJ2-7, with D maybe TRBD1 (5 bases). Germline CDR1 reads SGDLS; CDR2 reads YYNGEE. The germline V and J ends were trimmed by 4 bases and 6 bases, with 20 bases remaining between them. The CDR3 totals 15 residues. CDR3: CASSLKDTGPAEQYF. The CDR3 DNA reads TGTGCCAGCAGCCTAAAGGACACGGGCCCCGCCGAGCAGTACTTC.

In this sample, this clonotype turned up a few times. This chain links TRBV7-6 with TRBJ2-7; tentatively, D is TRBD2 (7 bases). The CDR3 loop spans 11 amino acids. Trimming removed 1 base from V and 12 bases from J, with 10 bases in between. CDR1 and CDR2 (germline): SGHVS, FNYEAQ. The CDR3 loop is CASSLVGGRYF. The CDR3 coding sequence is TGTGCCAGCAGCTTAGTCGGGGGGCGGTACTTC.

This clonotype came up a few times. At one end, the junction sequence differs from germline, possibly due to a read error. The chain joins TRBV28 to TRBJ1-2; possible D gene TRBD1, 6 bases. This CDR3 contains 14 residues. The germline CDR1 and CDR2 sequences are MDHEN and SYDVKM. CDR3 bases: TGTGCCAACAGTTTGGGGCAGGGGAACTATGGCTACACCTTC. Its translation: CANSLGQGNYGYTF.

On this clonotype itself: A read error may be the cause here, since a much bigger clone is one base away. CDR3 DNA: TGTGCCAGCAGTTTATGGGTCACTAAAGCTTTCTTT. This sequence encodes CASSLWVTKAFF. The chain joins TRBV28 to TRBJ1-1; the D is unclear. CDR1 is MDHEN, CDR2 SYDVKM, per germline. This CDR3 comprises 12 residues.

Only a few counts were recorded for this clonotype. The chain uses TRBV24-1 and TRBJ2-7, with D unclear. Germline assignment: CDR1 KGHDR and CDR2 SFDVKD. The CDR3 covers 15 residues. The V end lost 3 bases, the J end lost 2 bases, and 13 bases lay between the germline ends. CDR3 bases: TGTGCCACCAGTGATCCGTCTATATCAACCTACGAGCAGTACTTC. Translation gives CATSDPSISTYEQYF.

About this clonotype: A junction end diverges from the germline sequence, so it may reflect a read error. The rearrangement links TRBV19 to TRBJ2-6, with D possibly TRBD1 on 6 matching bases. This CDR3 comprises 16 residues. The germline V gene encodes CDR1 LNHDA and CDR2 SQIVND (reference sequence). CDR3 protein: CVSRPQGNTGANVLTF. DNA for the CDR3: TGTGTCAGTAGGCCACAGGGTAATACCGGGGCCAACGTCCTGACTTTC.

In this sample, this clonotype turned up many times. This chain links TRBV28 with TRBJ2-3; 9 positions match TRBD1. CDR3 length: 13 amino acids. Germline V lookup: CDR1 MDHEN, CDR2 SYDVKM. The junction had 6 bases not matched to a gene; V was cut back by 8 bases and J by 6 bases. CDR3 sequence (DNA): TGTGCCAGCGAAGACAGGGGGATGGATACGCAGTATTTT. Protein sequence: CASEDRGMDTQYF.

On this clonotype itself: A much larger clone sits a single nucleotide away, making a read error possible. The missing conserved phenylalanine or tryptophan at the end of this CDR3 makes a read error likely. The chain joins TRBV12-3 or TRBV12-4 to TRBJ1-6, with D hard to call. The CDR3 is made up of 12 amino acids. Trimming pared 7 bases from V and 9 bases from J, leaving 10 bases between. CDR3 coding DNA: TGTGCCAGCACCACCTCGGGTTCACCCCTCCACCTT. Protein product: CASTTSGSPLHL.

J is TRBJ2-3 and V is TRBV12-3 or TRBV12-4, with D perhaps TRBD1 or TRBD2 (5 bases each). The CDR3 loop spans 13 amino acids. V lost 11 bases and J 0 bases, leaving 12 bases between the germline ends. The CDR3 DNA is TGTGCCGCGCGCTGGGGGAGCACAGATACGCAGTATTTT. Residues: CAARWGSTDTQYF.

CDR3 region: CASANPGGIPVNTEAFF. CDR3 DNA: TGTGCCAGCGCGAACCCCGGAGGGATTCCGGTTAACACTGAAGCTTTCTTT. The J gene is TRBJ1-1, the V gene TRBV19; D call uncertain. Per germline, CDR1 LNHDA and CDR2 SQIVND (reference sequence). The germline V and J ends were trimmed by 9 bases and 2 bases, with 25 bases remaining between them. CDR3 length equals 17 residues.

This clonotype has more than one count but fewer than ten. V usage is TRBV27 and J usage is TRBJ2-7; 14 nucleotides align to TRBD2. V was pared by 8 bases and J by 6 bases, with 3 bases of the junction left unmatched. The CDR3 spans 13 residues. In germline, CDR1 is MNHEY, CDR2 SMNVEV (reference sequence). The CDR3 loop reads CASSGLAGVEQYF. CDR3 DNA: TGTGCCAGCTCGGGACTAGCGGGAGTCGAGCAGTACTTC.

V and J are TRBV10-3 and TRBJ1-4, with D possibly matching TRBD1 (5 bases). Germline CDR1 reads ENHRY; CDR2 reads SYGVKD. The CDR3 sequence is 14 residues long. V shed 3 bases and J shed 8 bases, with 13 bases lying between them. In DNA form, the CDR3 reads TGTGCCATCAGTGATCTGGTCGAGGGGGAAAAACTGTTTTTT. Amino acid sequence: CAISDLVEGEKLFF.

This clonotype was seen a few times. This sequence joins TRBV10-3 and TRBJ1-6; TRBD1 might be the D (5 bases). CDR1 and CDR2 (germline): ENHRY, SYGVKD. Trimming stripped 7 bases from V and 5 bases from J, with 9 bases between. CDR3 length: 13 residues. The CDR3 coding sequence is TGTGCCATCACCGACAGTGATAATTCACCCCTCCACTTT. Amino acids: CAITDSDNSPLHF.

This clonotype was observed a few times. A single base separates this from a much larger clone, so it may be a read error. The chain employs TRBV6-1 and TRBJ1-4; no clear D. CDR3 length equals 11 residues. V gave up 6 bases and J gave up 4 bases, with 3 bases separating them. The germline gives CDR1 MNHNS, CDR2 SASEGT. CDR3 nucleotides: TGTGCCAGCAGGTTTAATGAAAAACTGTTTTTT. Amino acids: CASRFNEKLFF.

The table lists this clonotype with a few counts. This chain uses TRBV4-1 with TRBJ1-2, with 7 bases identical to TRBD1. The CDR3 sequence is 14 residues long. The trim removed 8 bases at V and 2 bases at J, leaving 8 bases unmatched. The germline CDR1 and CDR2 sequences are MGHRA and YSYEKL. The chain's CDR3 is CASQQTGINYGYTF. In DNA form, the CDR3 reads TGCGCCAGCCAACAGACAGGGATAAACTATGGCTACACCTTC.

Turning to this clonotype: It may be a read error: a sequence one base away is much more abundant. The V and J genes are TRBV18 and TRBJ1-5; D call uncertain. Germline CDR1 KGHSH, CDR2 LQKENI. V lost 3 bases to trimming and J lost 3 bases, with 15 bases between them. The CDR3 loop spans 16 amino acids. In DNA form, the CDR3 reads TGTGCCAGCTCACCCCCCGGTCGAGGCCACAATCAGCCCCAGCATTTT. Protein product: CASSPPGRGHNQPQHF.

In its sample, this clonotype was seen a few times. The chain has TRBV7-2 and TRBJ2-2; 11 bases line up with TRBD2. CDR3 length: 16 residues. Germline V gives CDR1 SGHTA, CDR2 FQGNSA. The J segment lost 6 bases and the V segment lost 0 bases, leaving 3 bases of the junction unmatched. The CDR3 loop reads CASSLAPGLAAGELFF. CDR3 DNA: TGTGCCAGCAGCTTAGCGCCGGGACTAGCGGCCGGGGAGCTGTTTTTT.

The rearrangement uses TRBV7-6 and TRBJ2-1, with a tentative D call TRBD1 (5 bases). The CDR3 has 16 amino acids. Between the trimmed V and J ends, which lost 0 bases and 6 bases, there was a span of 15 bases. From germline, CDR1 is SGHVS and CDR2 FNYEAQ. Written as DNA, the CDR3 is TGTGCCAGCAGCTTAGCGCAAATTCAGGGTGTCAATGAGCAGTTCTTC. As protein: CASSLAQIQGVNEQFF.

This clonotype came up many times. The gene calls are TRBV20-1 and TRBJ2-1; TRBD2 matches 14 bases. Trimming removed 2 bases from V and 8 bases from J; junction bases left unmatched: 8. This CDR3 has 16 residues. CDR1 and CDR2 from the germline V gene are DFQATT and SNEGSKA (reference sequence). The chain's CDR3 is CSARKTSGRAPYEQFF. The CDR3 DNA follows: TGCAGTGCTAGAAAGACTAGCGGGAGGGCCCCATATGAGCAGTTCTTC.

In this sample, this clonotype turned up a few times. The rearrangement joins TRBV20-1 to TRBJ1-1; TRBD1 agrees at 9 bases. V trimming: 2 bases; J trimming: 2 bases; junction bases outside the gene matches: 3. CDR3 length: 14 amino acids. CDR1 is DFQATT and CDR2 is SNEGSKA in the germline V gene (reference sequence). The CDR3 spells CSARRDRANTEAFF. The CDR3 DNA reads TGCAGTGCTAGAAGGGACAGGGCCAACACTGAAGCTTTCTTT.

This rearrangement joins TRBV7-9 to TRBJ2-7, with D perhaps given as TRBD1 or TRBD2 (5 bases each). Germline CDR1 SEHNR, CDR2 FQNEAQ (reference sequence). This CDR3 is built from 16 residues. V was pared by 5 bases and J by 2 bases, with 19 bases between. The DNA of the CDR3 is TGTGCCAGCAGCCCACCCTCCGGGACGGAAACCTACGAGCAGTACTTC. Its protein is CASSPPSGTETYEQYF. Variable domain in full (rest from reference TRBV7-9 and TRBJ2-7): DTGVSQNPRHKITKRGQNVTFRCDPISEHNRLYWYRQTLGQGPEFLTYFQNEAQLEKSRLLSDRFSAERPKGSFSTLEIQRTEQGDSAMYLCASSPPSGTETYEQYFGPGTRLTVT.